This T cell receptor beta chain was sequenced during a study of shared clonotypes between healthy human individuals. Genomic DNA of each subset was evenly split across several immunoSEQ plates. Sorted subsets were amplified in replicate PCRs using approximately 0.2 ug DNA, tens of thousands of T cell genomes. Assay: immunoSEQ multiplex PCR; the TCRdb copy retains only in-frame clones and omits some. The sample lists some 350,000 clones; over 65% were seen once. This clone occurred many times. The source material was memory CD4+ T cells sorted from blood. Documented subset: CD45RA-negative fraction. This receptor was identified in a young man in good health.

CDR3 amino acids: CASSPLGGWGNQPQHF. The CDR3, as DNA: TGTGCCAGCTCACCACTCGGCGGCTGGGGCAATCAGCCCCAGCATTTT. The V and J genes are TRBV18 and TRBJ1-5; no clear D. The CDR3 is 16 residues long. From germline, CDR1 is KGHSH and CDR2 LQKENI. V lost 1 base and J lost 2, with 12 bases in between.